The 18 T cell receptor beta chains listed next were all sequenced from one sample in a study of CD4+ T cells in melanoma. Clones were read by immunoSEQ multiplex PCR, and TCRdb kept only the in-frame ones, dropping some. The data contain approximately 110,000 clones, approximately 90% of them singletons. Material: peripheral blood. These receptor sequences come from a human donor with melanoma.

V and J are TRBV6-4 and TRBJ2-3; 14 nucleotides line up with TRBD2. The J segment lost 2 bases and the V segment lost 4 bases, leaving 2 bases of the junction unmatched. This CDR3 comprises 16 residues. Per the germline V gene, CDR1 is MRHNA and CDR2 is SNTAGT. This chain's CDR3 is CASSAGLAGATDTQYF. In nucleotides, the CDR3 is TGTGCCAGCAGTGCGGGACTAGCGGGGGCCACAGATACGCAGTATTTT.

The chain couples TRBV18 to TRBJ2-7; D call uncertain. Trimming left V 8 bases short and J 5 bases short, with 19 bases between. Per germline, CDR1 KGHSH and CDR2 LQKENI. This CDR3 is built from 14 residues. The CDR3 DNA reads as TGTGCCAGCACGGCCGGGCCCACCGTTAACGAGCAGTACTTC. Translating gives CASTAGPTVNEQYF.

The CDR3 nucleotides read TGTGCCAGTAGTTCCCCGGACTATAACTCCTACAATGAGCAGTTCTTC. Its translation is CASSSPDYNSYNEQFF. The genes are TRBV19 and TRBJ2-1, with a weak D call TRBD2 (6 bases). The CDR3 consists of 16 residues. Germline values: CDR1 LNHDA, CDR2 SQIVND (reference sequence). V was shortened by 5 bases and J by 0 bases, with 14 bases between the two germline ends.

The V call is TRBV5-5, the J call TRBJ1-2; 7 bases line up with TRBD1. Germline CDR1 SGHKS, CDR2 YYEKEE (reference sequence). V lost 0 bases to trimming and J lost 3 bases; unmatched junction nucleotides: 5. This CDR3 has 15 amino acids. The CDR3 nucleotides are TGTGCCAGCAGCTTGGAGGGACAGCAATACTATGGCTACACCTTC. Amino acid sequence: CASSLEGQQYYGYTF.

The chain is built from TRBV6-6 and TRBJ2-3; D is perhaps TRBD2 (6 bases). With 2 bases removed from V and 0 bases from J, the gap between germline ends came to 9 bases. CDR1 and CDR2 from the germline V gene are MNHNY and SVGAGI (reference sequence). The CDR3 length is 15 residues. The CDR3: CASSYARGSTDTQYF. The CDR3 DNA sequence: TGTGCCAGCAGTTACGCGCGGGGAAGCACAGATACGCAGTATTTT.

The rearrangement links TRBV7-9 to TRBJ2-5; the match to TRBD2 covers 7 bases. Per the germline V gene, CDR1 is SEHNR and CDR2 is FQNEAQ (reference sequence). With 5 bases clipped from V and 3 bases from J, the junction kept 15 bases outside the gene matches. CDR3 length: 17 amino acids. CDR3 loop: CASSLLGGGSLEETQYF. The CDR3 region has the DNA TGTGCCAGCAGCCTACTTGGAGGCGGGAGTTTGGAAGAGACCCAGTACTTC.

The CDR3 spells CDKGGDGYTF. The CDR3 region has the DNA TGCGATAAGGGCGGGGATGGCTACACCTTC. The genes are TRBV21-1 and TRBJ1-2. TRBV21-1 is reported as a pseudogene. CDR3 size: 10 residues.

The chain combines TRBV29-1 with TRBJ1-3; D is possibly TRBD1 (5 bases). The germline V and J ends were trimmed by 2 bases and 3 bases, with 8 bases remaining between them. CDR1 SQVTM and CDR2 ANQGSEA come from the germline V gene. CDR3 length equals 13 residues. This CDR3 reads CSVEQGGGNTIYF. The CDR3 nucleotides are TGCAGCGTTGAACAGGGAGGTGGAAACACCATATATTTT.

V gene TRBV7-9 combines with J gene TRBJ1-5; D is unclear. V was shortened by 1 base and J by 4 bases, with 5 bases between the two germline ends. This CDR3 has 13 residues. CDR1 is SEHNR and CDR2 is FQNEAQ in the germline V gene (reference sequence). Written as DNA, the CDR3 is TGTGCCAGCAGCTTAGGGAATAATCAGCCCCAGCATTTT. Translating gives CASSLGNNQPQHF. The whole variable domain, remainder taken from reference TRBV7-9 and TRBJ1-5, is DTGVSQNPRHKITKRGQNVTFRCDPISEHNRLYWYRQTLGQGPEFLTYFQNEAQLEKSRLLSDRFSAERPKGSFSTLEIQRTEQGDSAMYLCASSLGNNQPQHFGDGTRLSIL.

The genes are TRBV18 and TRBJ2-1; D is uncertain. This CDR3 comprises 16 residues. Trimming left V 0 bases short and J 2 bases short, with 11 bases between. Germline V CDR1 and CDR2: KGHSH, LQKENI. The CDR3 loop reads CASSPPVGNAYNEQFF. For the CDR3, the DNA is TGTGCCAGCTCACCACCGGTAGGGAACGCCTACAATGAGCAGTTCTTC.

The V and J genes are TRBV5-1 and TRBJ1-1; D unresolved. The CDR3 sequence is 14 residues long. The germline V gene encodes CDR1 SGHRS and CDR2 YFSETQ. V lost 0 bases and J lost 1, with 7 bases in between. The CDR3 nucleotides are TGCGCCAGCAGCTTGGCGGCTCAGAACACTGAAGCTTTCTTT. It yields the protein CASSLAAQNTEAFF.

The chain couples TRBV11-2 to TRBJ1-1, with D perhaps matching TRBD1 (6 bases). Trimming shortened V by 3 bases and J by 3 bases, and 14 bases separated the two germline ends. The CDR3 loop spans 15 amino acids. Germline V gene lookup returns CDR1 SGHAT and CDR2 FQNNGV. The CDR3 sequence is CASSFLPRGDTEAFF. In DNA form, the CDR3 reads TGTGCCAGCAGCTTTTTACCGAGGGGGGACACTGAAGCTTTCTTT. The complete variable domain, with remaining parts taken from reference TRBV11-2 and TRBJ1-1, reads EAGVAQSPRYKIIEKRQSVAFWCNPISGHATLYWYQQILGQGPKLLIQFQNNGVVDDSQLPKDRFSAERLKGVDSTLKIQPAKLEDSAVYLCASSFLPRGDTEAFFGQGTRLTVV.

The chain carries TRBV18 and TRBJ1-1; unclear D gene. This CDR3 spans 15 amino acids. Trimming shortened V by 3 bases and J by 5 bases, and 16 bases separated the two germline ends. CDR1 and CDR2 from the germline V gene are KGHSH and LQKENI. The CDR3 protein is CASSPIHEDGTEAFF. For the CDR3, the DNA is TGTGCCAGCTCACCTATACACGAGGACGGGACTGAAGCTTTCTTT.

The CDR3 nucleotides read TGTGCCAGCAGCGTAGGGGCCAGCGGGAGGGCCCCAGATACGCAGTATTTT. Amino acid sequence: CASSVGASGRAPDTQYF. The chain carries TRBV9 and TRBJ2-3, with 10 bases lining up with TRBD2. Unmatched junction bases numbered 8, after V lost 0 bases and J lost 4 bases. Germline lookup yields CDR1 SGDLS and CDR2 YYNGEE. This CDR3 is 17 amino acids long.

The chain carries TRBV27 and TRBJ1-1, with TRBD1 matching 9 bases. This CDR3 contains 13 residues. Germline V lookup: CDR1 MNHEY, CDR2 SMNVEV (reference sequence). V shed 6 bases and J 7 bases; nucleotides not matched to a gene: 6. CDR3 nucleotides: TGTGCCAGCAGGCCACAGGGGGCTGGTGAAGCTTTCTTT. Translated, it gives CASRPQGAGEAFF.

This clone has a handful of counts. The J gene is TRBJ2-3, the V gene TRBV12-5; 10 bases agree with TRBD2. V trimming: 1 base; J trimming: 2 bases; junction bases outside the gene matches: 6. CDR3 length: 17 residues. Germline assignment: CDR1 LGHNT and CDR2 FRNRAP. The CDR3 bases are TGTGCTAGTGGTTTGGAACTAGCGGGGTCCCCCACAGATACGCAGTATTTT. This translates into CASGLELAGSPTDTQYF.

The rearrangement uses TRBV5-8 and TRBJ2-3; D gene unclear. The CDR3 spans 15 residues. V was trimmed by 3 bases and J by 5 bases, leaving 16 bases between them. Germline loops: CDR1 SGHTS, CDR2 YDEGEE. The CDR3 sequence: CASSYGPSVGDTQYF. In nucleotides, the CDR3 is TGTGCCAGCAGCTACGGACCCTCGGTAGGAGATACGCAGTATTTT.

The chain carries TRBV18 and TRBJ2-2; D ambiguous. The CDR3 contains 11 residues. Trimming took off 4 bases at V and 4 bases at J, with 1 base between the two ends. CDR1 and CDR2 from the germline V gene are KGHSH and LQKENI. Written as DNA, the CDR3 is TGTGCCAGCTCACTCACCGGGGAGCTGTTTTTT. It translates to CASSLTGELFF.